Presented here are 32 T cell receptor beta chains from one specimen sequenced in a study of blood T cell repertoires in COVID-19 (dated by TCRdb to the early 2020s). Library prep was done by the immunoSEQ multiplex PCR assay. Drawn from immuneACCESS, this table holds only the in-frame rearrangements with V and J called that TCRdb kept. Clones are partly lost; checked studies trace under half to an unresolved V gene and leave the rest unexplained. Across this sample there are some 240,000 clones, with approximately 79% seen only once. Of the sample, approximately 4% is held by the ten largest clones. Sequencing was performed on PBMCs or T cells enriched from blood (not recorded which). Receptors originate from a man in his thirties or forties with acute COVID-19.

V is TRBV6-2 or TRBV6-3 and J is TRBJ2-7, with 14 bases matching TRBD2. Losses at the gene ends were 0 bases for V and 6 bases for J; bases not matched to a gene: 4. The CDR3 has 16 amino acids. From germline, CDR1 is MNHEY and CDR2 SVGEGT. The CDR3: CASSYSGTSGRGEQYV. DNA of the CDR3: TGTGCCAGCAGTTACTCCGGGACTAGCGGGAGAGGCGAGCAGTACGTC.

This rearrangement joins TRBV5-1 to TRBJ1-1; D is ambiguous. This CDR3 is built from 15 residues. Deletions cut 4 bases from V and 6 bases from J, with 19 bases between. Per germline, CDR1 SGHRS and CDR2 YFSETQ. CDR3 coding DNA: TGCGCCAGCAGCCCAAGTGGGCAGAGATATGCTGAAGCTTTCTTT. Translating gives CASSPSGQRYAEAFF.

CDR3 coding DNA: TGTGCCAGTAGCGACAGAGGACAGGGCCTACATGAAAAACTGTTTTTT. It specifies CASSDRGQGLHEKLFF. The chain uses TRBV19 and TRBJ1-4, with 8 bases lining up with TRBD1. The CDR3 sequence is 16 residues long. The V and J ends lost 6 bases and 6 bases, in that order; junction bases with no gene match: 12. The germline V gene has CDR1 LNHDA and CDR2 SQIVND (reference sequence).

The chain couples TRBV5-4 to TRBJ2-5, with a weak D call TRBD2 (5 bases). Germline assignment: CDR1 SGHNT and CDR2 YYREEE (reference sequence). V dropped 4 bases and J dropped 2 bases, with 12 bases sitting between them. The CDR3 spans 14 residues. CDR3 in amino acids: CASSPGWTQETQYF. As DNA, the CDR3 is TGTGCCAGCAGCCCGGGGTGGACTCAAGAGACCCAGTACTTC. Based on the CDR3 plus reference TRBV5-4 and TRBJ2-5, the full variable domain is ETGVTQSPTHLIKTRGQQVTLRCSSQSGHNTVSWYQQALGQGPQFIFQYYREEENGRGNFPPRFSGLQFPNYSSELNVNALELDDSALYLCASSPGWTQETQYFGPGTRLLVL.

This rearrangement joins TRBV19 to TRBJ1-5; 9 bases fit TRBD1. Germline V lookup: CDR1 LNHDA, CDR2 SQIVND (reference sequence). The CDR3 runs 17 residues. The junction had 9 bases not matched to a gene; V was cut back by 6 bases and J by 0 bases. The CDR3 loop is CASSPSGQGISNQPQHF. The CDR3 bases are TGTGCCAGTAGCCCCTCCGGACAGGGGATTAGCAATCAGCCCCAGCATTTT.

V is TRBV19 and J is TRBJ2-1; a possible D gene is TRBD1 (6 bases). Germline CDR1 reads LNHDA; CDR2 reads SQIVND (reference sequence). CDR3 length equals 14 residues. The V gene lost 5 bases and the J gene lost 6 bases, with 14 bases spanning the gap. The CDR3 DNA sequence: TGTGCCAGTAGTCAGTGGGAAGGGGGCAATGAGCAGTTCTTC. Translating it yields CASSQWEGGNEQFF.

This clone was seen more than once but under ten times. This rearrangement joins TRBV11-2 to TRBJ1-2; D call uncertain. The CDR3 runs 15 residues. V was trimmed by 1 base and J by 1 base, leaving 10 bases between them. Germline CDR1 is SGHAT and CDR2 is FQNNGV. The CDR3 here is CASSLVGQVNYGYTF. The CDR3 DNA reads as TGTGCCAGCAGCTTAGTTGGGCAGGTTAACTATGGCTACACCTTC.

This clone was observed a handful of times. V usage is TRBV6-1 and J usage is TRBJ1-5; TRBD1 agrees at 7 bases. This CDR3 has 16 residues. After removal of 3 bases from V and 6 bases from J, the junction contained 11 bases not matched to a gene. CDR1 is MNHNS, CDR2 SASEGT, per germline. CDR3 sequence reads: CASSDDGGAGGQPQHF. The CDR3 nucleotides are TGTGCCAGCAGTGATGATGGAGGGGCAGGGGGTCAGCCCCAGCATTTT.

This clone was seen a handful of times. This rearrangement joins TRBV6-5 to TRBJ1-3, with 7 bases lining up with TRBD1. The V gene's germline CDR1 is MNHEY and CDR2 SVGAGI. This CDR3 comprises 14 residues. J lost 2 bases, V lost 4 bases, and 2 bases had no gene match. CDR3 loop: CASSSTGAGNTIYF. The CDR3 DNA sequence: TGTGCCAGCAGTTCTACAGGGGCTGGAAACACCATATATTTT.

This chain uses TRBV3-1 (or the pseudogene TRBV3-2) with TRBJ1-5; TRBD1 is a possible D gene (6 bases). The CDR3 has 17 residues. Trimming cost V 0 bases and J 0 bases, with 12 bases left between them. Germline V gene sequence: CDR1 LGHDT, CDR2 YNNKEL (reference sequence). Written as DNA, the CDR3 is TGTGCCAGCAGCCAAGATCAAACAGGGAATAGCAATCAGCCCCAGCATTTT. Its translation is CASSQDQTGNSNQPQHF.

CDR3 in amino acids: CASSQATAASHTF. The CDR3 DNA reads TGTGCCAGCAGCCAAGCTACAGCGGCTTCACACACCTTC. The gene calls are TRBV14 and TRBJ1-2, with unresolved D. The CDR3 consists of 13 residues. Germline CDR1 and CDR2: SGHDN and FVKESK. V lost 1 base and J lost 12, with 15 bases in between.

Worth noting for this clone: One junction end disagrees with the germline gene, perhaps due to a read error. V is TRBV5-1 and J is TRBJ1-6; 7 bases agree with TRBD1. This CDR3 is built from 19 residues. Germline lookup yields CDR1 SGHRS and CDR2 YFSETQ. In nucleotides, the CDR3 is TGTGCCAGCAGCTTTTTTCCTGACGACAGGGAAGGATATAATTCACCCCTCCACTTT. Translating it yields CASSFFPDDREGYNSPLHF.

This clone has just a few counts. The rearrangement uses TRBV24-1 and TRBJ2-1; 9 bases fit TRBD2. Germline CDR1 is KGHDR and CDR2 is SFDVKD. CDR3 length: 17 residues. The J segment lost 8 bases and the V segment lost 1 base, leaving 11 bases of the junction unmatched. Here the CDR3 reads CATSDFGQSGRSDEQFF. The CDR3 nucleotides read TGTGCCACCAGTGATTTCGGCCAAAGCGGGAGGTCGGATGAGCAGTTCTTC.

V usage is TRBV30 and J usage is TRBJ1-3, with no clear D. Germline CDR1 and CDR2: GTSNPN and SVGIG (reference sequence). V was pared by 0 bases and J by 2 bases, with 8 bases between. The CDR3 totals 14 residues. The CDR3 protein is CAWSVGGTGNTIYF. The CDR3 bases are TGTGCCTGGAGTGTCGGAGGCACTGGAAACACCATATATTTT.

This chain connects TRBV15 to TRBJ1-1; D is perhaps TRBD1 (6 bases). Trimming removed 5 bases from V and 2 bases from J, with 12 bases in between. Germline-derived CDR1 and CDR2 are LNHNV and YYDKDF (reference sequence). The CDR3 has 14 residues. Here the CDR3 reads CATSGQGINTEAFF. DNA for the CDR3: TGTGCCACCAGCGGCCAGGGGATAAACACTGAAGCTTTCTTT.

The CDR3 loop reads CASRTKAAGANVLTF. As DNA, the CDR3 is TGTGCCAGCCGTACAAAGGCGGCTGGGGCCAACGTCCTGACTTTC. This chain links TRBV6-5 with TRBJ2-6; no clear D gene. The CDR3 is made up of 15 amino acids. Trimming left V 8 bases short and J 2 bases short, with 13 bases between. CDR1 is MNHEY and CDR2 is SVGAGI in the germline V gene.

V gene TRBV12-3 or TRBV12-4 combines with J gene TRBJ1-4, with unresolved D. Trimming stripped 3 bases from V and 7 bases from J, with 9 bases between. The CDR3 runs 13 residues. The CDR3 nucleotides are TGTGCCAGCAGTTTCACAGTGTCTGAAAAACTGTTTTTT. Translated: CASSFTVSEKLFF.

V is TRBV2 and J is TRBJ1-1; 10 bases align to TRBD1. CDR3 length: 12 amino acids. Germline V CDR1 and CDR2: SNHLY, FYNNEI. V gave up 7 bases and J gave up 12 bases; unmatched junction bases: 8. CDR3 bases: TGTGCCAGCAACCCCGACAGGGGGCGTCCTTTCTTT. Its protein product is CASNPDRGRPFF.

The chain recombines TRBV24-1 with TRBJ2-2, with D hard to call. Germline V gene sequence: CDR1 KGHDR, CDR2 SFDVKD. V was shortened by 5 bases and J by 1 base, with 13 bases between the two germline ends. The CDR3 runs to 16 residues. The CDR3 DNA is TGTGCCACCAGTGCCCCACCGCCGGGGAACACCGGGGAGCTGTTTTTT. Its protein product is CATSAPPPGNTGELFF.

The chain carries TRBV5-4 and TRBJ1-1, with D unclear. The length of the CDR3 is 15 residues. The V end was cut by 4 bases, the J end by 5 bases, with 18 bases between. Germline loops: CDR1 SGHNT, CDR2 YYREEE (reference sequence). DNA of the CDR3: TGTGCCAGCAGCGGACCGGGAAAGGCGGGGACTGAAGCTTTCTTT. Amino acid sequence: CASSGPGKAGTEAFF.

The chain joins TRBV5-5 to TRBJ1-1, with D perhaps TRBD1 (5 bases). The germline V and J ends were trimmed by 1 base and 10 bases, with 14 bases remaining between them. CDR1 SGHKS and CDR2 YYEKEE come from the germline V gene (reference sequence). This CDR3 spans 13 amino acids. This chain's CDR3 is CASSLLLSQGAFF. The CDR3 nucleotides read TGTGCCAGCAGCTTGCTCTTGAGCCAGGGAGCTTTCTTT.

The rearrangement links TRBV6-5 to TRBJ2-7; 9 bases map to TRBD1. CDR3 length equals 14 residues. Losses at the gene ends were 10 bases for V and 4 bases for J; bases not matched to a gene: 11. Germline V lookup: CDR1 MNHEY, CDR2 SVGAGI. CDR3 protein: CATKAGTGIYEQYV. CDR3 bases: TGTGCCACTAAAGCGGGGACAGGGATTTACGAGCAGTACGTC.

The rearrangement joins TRBV7-2 to TRBJ2-5, with 11 positions matching TRBD2. The ends lost 6 bases at V and 9 bases at J; junction bases unmatched: 9. The CDR3 has 14 residues. Germline values: CDR1 SGHTA, CDR2 FQGNSA. The CDR3 coding sequence is TGTGCCAGCAGATTTAGCGGGGGGGACTCGGCCCAGTACTTC. This encodes CASRFSGGDSAQYF.

The V call is TRBV11-2, the J call TRBJ2-5; 11 nucleotides match TRBD1. V shed 5 bases and J 5 bases; nucleotides not matched to a gene: 7. CDR3 length: 15 amino acids. Germline CDR1 SGHAT, CDR2 FQNNGV. The CDR3 region is CASSRTGGSVETQYF. For the CDR3, the DNA is TGTGCCAGCAGCCGGACAGGGGGCAGCGTGGAGACCCAGTACTTC.

This chain connects TRBV19 to TRBJ1-5, with D perhaps matching TRBD1 (5 bases). The CDR3 has 15 amino acids. The germline CDR1 and CDR2 sequences are LNHDA and SQIVND (reference sequence). Between the trimmed V and J ends, which lost 7 bases and 2 bases, there was a span of 15 bases. The CDR3 nucleotides are TGTGCCAGTATGTCGGTGGGGGGAGGCAATCAGCCCCAGCATTTT. It codes for CASMSVGGGNQPQHF.

The chain couples TRBV6-5 to TRBJ2-1, with 7 nucleotides matching TRBD1. The CDR3 runs to 15 residues. J lost 8 bases, V lost 2 bases, and 9 bases had no gene match. Looked up from germline, CDR1 is MNHEY and CDR2 is SVGAGI. The CDR3 DNA is TGTGCCAGCAGTTACCGGACAGGAACTATGGATGAGCAGTTCTTC. Its protein product is CASSYRTGTMDEQFF.

This clone was found once. The rearrangement joins TRBV11-3 to TRBJ1-1, with D perhaps matching TRBD1 (5 bases). Trimming cost V 6 bases and J 2 bases, with 16 bases left between them. Germline loops: CDR1 SGHNT, CDR2 YENEEA. This CDR3 is 15 amino acids long. CDR3 sequence (DNA): TGTGCCAGCAGTTACCCCCGGGACTCTAACACTGAAGCTTTCTTT. Protein sequence: CASSYPRDSNTEAFF.

The chain has TRBV10-1 and TRBJ2-6; 8 nucleotides align to TRBD1. The trim removed 5 bases at V and 0 bases at J, leaving 6 bases unmatched. The length of the CDR3 is 17 residues. Looked up from germline, CDR1 is WNHNN and CDR2 is SYGVQD (reference sequence). CDR3 coding DNA: TGCGCCAGCAGTCAGGGGGCCTTCGGCTCTGGGGCCAACGTCCTGACTTTC. Protein sequence: CASSQGAFGSGANVLTF.

This clone was counted between two and nine times. The genes are TRBV29-1 and TRBJ1-4, with a tentative D call TRBD1 (6 bases). Germline V lookup: CDR1 SQVTM, CDR2 ANQGSEA. V gave up 4 bases and J gave up 7 bases, with 28 bases separating them. This CDR3 has 18 amino acids. Written as DNA, the CDR3 is TGCAGCGTTGGCTTGGCAGGGGAGATTCCCCCCCCTCTTGAAAAACTGTTTTTT. Residues: CSVGLAGEIPPPLEKLFF.

The rearrangement joins TRBV27 to TRBJ2-1; 8 bases line up with TRBD2. J was trimmed by 10 bases and V by 2 bases; bases with no gene match: 10. Germline-derived CDR1 and CDR2 are MNHEY and SMNVEV (reference sequence). This CDR3 has 15 residues. CDR3 region: CASSLGGLVLDEQFF. DNA of the CDR3: TGTGCCAGCAGTTTAGGGGGACTAGTGCTGGACGAGCAGTTCTTC.

This clone has only a few counts. CDR3 DNA: TGTGCCAGCAGCCCTGCAGGGTTGTTTGAAAAACTGTTTTTT. Residues: CASSPAGLFEKLFF. This chain links TRBV7-2 with TRBJ1-4; D may be TRBD1 (5 bases). The CDR3 covers 14 residues. Between the trimmed V and J ends, which lost 5 bases and 7 bases, there was a span of 14 bases. CDR1 is SGHTA, CDR2 FQGNSA, per germline.

This clone was seen once. The rearrangement joins TRBV25-1 to TRBJ2-5; D unclear. CDR1 is MGHDK, CDR2 SYGVNS, per germline. The CDR3 has 13 amino acids. V lost 7 bases and J 0 bases, leaving 9 bases between the germline ends. DNA for the CDR3: TGTGCCAGCAAGTCCCAGGACCAAGAGACCCAGTACTTC. It encodes CASKSQDQETQYF. Combining the CDR3 with reference TRBV25-1 and TRBJ2-5 gives the whole variable domain EADIYQTPRYLVIGTGKKITLECSQTMGHDKMYWYQQDPGMELHLIHYSYGVNSTEKGDLSSESTVSRIRTEHFPLTLESARPSHTSQYLCASKSQDQETQYFGPGTRLLVL.